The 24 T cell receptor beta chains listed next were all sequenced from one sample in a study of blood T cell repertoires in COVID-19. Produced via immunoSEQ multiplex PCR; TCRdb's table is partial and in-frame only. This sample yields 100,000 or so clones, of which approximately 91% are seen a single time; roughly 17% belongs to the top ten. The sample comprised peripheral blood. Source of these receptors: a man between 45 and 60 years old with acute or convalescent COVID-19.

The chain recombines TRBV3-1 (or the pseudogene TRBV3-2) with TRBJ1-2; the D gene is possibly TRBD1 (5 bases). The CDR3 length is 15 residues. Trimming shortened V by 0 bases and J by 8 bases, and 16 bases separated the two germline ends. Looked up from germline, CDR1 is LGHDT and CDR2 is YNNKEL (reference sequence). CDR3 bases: TGTGCCAGCAGCCAAGATGTGGAGGGGAGCAGGGGCTACACCTTC. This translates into CASSQDVEGSRGYTF.

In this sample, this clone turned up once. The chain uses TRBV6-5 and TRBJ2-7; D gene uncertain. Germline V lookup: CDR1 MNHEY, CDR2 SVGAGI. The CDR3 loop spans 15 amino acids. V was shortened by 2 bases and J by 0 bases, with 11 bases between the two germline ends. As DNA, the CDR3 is TGTGCCAGCAGTTACCCGAACCCTAGCTCCTACGAGCAGTACTTC. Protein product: CASSYPNPSSYEQYF.

The CDR3 nucleotides read TGTGCCAGCAGCTTAGGCGGCTTGAACGAGCAGTACTTC. Its protein is CASSLGGLNEQYF. The chain has TRBV7-9 and TRBJ2-7; D gene ambiguous. V was trimmed by 1 base and J by 5 bases, leaving 9 bases between them. In germline, CDR1 is SEHNR, CDR2 FQNEAQ (reference sequence). CDR3 length: 13 amino acids.

The CDR3 nucleotides are TGTGCCAGCAGCTTGTATAGGGGACAGGGGAACTACGAGCAGTACTTC. As protein: CASSLYRGQGNYEQYF. The rearrangement uses TRBV5-6 and TRBJ2-7; 10 nucleotides align to TRBD1. The V and J ends lost 1 base and 3 bases, in that order; junction bases with no gene match: 7. The CDR3 contains 16 residues. Germline loops: CDR1 SGHDT, CDR2 YYEEEE.

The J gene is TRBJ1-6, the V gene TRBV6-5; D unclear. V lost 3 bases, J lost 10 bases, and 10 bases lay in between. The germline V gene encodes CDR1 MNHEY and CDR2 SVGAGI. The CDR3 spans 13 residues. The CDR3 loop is CASSYDTLSPLHF. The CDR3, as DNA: TGTGCCAGCAGTTATGACACCCTGTCACCCCTCCACTTT.

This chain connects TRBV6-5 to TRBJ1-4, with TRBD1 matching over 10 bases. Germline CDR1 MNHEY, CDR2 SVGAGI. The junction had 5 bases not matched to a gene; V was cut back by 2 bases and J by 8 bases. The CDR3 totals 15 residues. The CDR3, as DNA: TGTGCCAGCAGTTACGGGGACAGGGGAGAGGAAAAACTGTTTTTT. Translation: CASSYGDRGEEKLFF.

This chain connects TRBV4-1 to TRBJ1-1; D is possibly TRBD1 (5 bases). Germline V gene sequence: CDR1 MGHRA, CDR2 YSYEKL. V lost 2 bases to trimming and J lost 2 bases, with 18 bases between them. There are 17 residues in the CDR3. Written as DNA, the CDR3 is TGCGCCAGCAGCCAAATCGGTCGCGGGGGTGATAACACTGAAGCTTTCTTT. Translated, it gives CASSQIGRGGDNTEAFF.

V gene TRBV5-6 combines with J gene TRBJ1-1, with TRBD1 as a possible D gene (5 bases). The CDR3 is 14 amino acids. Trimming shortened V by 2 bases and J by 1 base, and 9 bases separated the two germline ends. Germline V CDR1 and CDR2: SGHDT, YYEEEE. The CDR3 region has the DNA TGTGCCAGCAGCTTCGCAGGGCCGAACACTGAAGCTTTCTTT. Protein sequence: CASSFAGPNTEAFF.

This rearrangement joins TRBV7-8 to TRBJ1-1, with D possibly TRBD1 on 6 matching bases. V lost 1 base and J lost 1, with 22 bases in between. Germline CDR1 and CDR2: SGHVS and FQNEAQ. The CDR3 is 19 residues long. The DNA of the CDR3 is TGTGCCAGCAGCTTAGACGAACTAGACCCTCAGGGGCGGAACACTGAAGCTTTCTTT. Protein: CASSLDELDPQGRNTEAFF.

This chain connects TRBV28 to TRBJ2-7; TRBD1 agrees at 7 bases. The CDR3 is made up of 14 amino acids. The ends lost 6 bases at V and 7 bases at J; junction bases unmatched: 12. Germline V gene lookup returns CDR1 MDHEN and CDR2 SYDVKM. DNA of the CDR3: TGTGCCAGCAGCCAAGGGGGCGAGTGGGGGGAGCAGTACTTC. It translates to CASSQGGEWGEQYF.

The chain's CDR3 is CASSQASTAREPLHF. In nucleotides, the CDR3 is TGCGCCAGCAGCCAAGCGAGCACAGCCCGCGAACCCCTCCACTTT. This sequence joins TRBV4-3 and TRBJ1-6, with D uncertain. The CDR3 totals 15 residues. V lost 1 base and J 12 bases, leaving 16 bases between the germline ends. Germline CDR1 reads LGHNA; CDR2 reads YSLEER.

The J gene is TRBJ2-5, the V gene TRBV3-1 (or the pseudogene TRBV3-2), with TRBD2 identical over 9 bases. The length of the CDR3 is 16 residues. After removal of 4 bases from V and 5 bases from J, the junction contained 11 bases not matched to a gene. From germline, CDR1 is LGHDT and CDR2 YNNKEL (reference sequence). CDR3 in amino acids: CASSPGLAVRRETQYF. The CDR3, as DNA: TGTGCCAGCAGCCCGGGACTAGCAGTTCGTCGGGAGACCCAGTACTTC.

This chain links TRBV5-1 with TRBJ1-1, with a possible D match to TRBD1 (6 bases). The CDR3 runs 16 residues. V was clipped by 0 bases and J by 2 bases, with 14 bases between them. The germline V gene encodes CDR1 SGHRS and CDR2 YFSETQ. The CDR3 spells CASSLGAGAQNTEAFF. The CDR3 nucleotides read TGCGCCAGCAGCTTGGGGGCAGGGGCCCAAAACACTGAAGCTTTCTTT.

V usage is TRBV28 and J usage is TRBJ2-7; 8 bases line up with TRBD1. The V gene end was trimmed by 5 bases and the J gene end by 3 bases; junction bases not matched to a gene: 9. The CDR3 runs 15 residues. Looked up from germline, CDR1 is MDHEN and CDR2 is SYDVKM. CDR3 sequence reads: CASSPSGTGGYEQYF. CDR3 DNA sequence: TGTGCCAGCAGTCCCTCGGGGACAGGTGGCTACGAGCAGTACTTC.

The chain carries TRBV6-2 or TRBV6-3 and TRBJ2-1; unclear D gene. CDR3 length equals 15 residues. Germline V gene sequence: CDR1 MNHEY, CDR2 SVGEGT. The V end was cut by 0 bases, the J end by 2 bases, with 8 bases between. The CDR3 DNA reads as TGTGCCAGCAGTTACTCGGTTACTACCTACAATGAGCAGTTCTTC. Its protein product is CASSYSVTTYNEQFF.

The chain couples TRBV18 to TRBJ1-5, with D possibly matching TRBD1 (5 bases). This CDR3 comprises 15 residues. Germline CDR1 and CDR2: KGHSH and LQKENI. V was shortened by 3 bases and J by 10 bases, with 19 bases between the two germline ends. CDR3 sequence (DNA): TGTGCCAGCTCACCCGAGGACACCCGGGTCGGACCCCAGCATTTT. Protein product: CASSPEDTRVGPQHF.

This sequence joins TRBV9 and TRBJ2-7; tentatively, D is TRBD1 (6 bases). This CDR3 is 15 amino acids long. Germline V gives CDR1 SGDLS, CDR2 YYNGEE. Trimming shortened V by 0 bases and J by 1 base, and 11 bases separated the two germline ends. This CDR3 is CASSVATGPSYEQYF. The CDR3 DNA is TGTGCCAGCAGCGTAGCTACAGGGCCATCCTACGAGCAGTACTTC.

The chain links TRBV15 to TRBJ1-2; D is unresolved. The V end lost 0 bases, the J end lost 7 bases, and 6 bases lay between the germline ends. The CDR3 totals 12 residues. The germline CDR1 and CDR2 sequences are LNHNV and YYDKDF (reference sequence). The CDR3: CATSRDRLGYTF. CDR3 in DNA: TGTGCCACCAGCAGAGATCGTCTTGGCTACACCTTC.

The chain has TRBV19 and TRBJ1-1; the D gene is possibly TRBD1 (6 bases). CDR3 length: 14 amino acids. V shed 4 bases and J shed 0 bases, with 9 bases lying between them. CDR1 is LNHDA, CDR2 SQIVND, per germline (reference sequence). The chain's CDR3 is CASSSQGMNTEAFF. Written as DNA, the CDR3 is TGTGCCAGTAGTAGCCAGGGGATGAACACTGAAGCTTTCTTT.

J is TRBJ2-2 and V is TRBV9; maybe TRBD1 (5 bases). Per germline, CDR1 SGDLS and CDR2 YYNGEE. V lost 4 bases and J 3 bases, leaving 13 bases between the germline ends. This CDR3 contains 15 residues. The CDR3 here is CASSPHDRYTGELFF. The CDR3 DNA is TGTGCCAGCAGCCCCCACGACAGATACACCGGGGAGCTGTTTTTT.

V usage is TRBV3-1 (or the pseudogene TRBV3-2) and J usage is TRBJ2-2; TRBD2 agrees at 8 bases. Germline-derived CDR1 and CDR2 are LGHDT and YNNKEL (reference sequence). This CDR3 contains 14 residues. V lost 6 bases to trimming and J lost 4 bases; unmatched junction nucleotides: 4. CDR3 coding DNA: TGTGCCAGCAGTCCCAGCGGGAGCACCGGGGAGCTGTTTTTT. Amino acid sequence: CASSPSGSTGELFF.

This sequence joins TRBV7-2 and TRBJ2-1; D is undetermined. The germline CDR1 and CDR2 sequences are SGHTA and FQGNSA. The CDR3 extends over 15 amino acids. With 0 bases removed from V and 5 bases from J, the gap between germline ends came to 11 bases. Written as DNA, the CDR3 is TGTGCCAGCAGCTTAGCGATTCTAGGCCACAATGAGCAGTTCTTC. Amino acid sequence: CASSLAILGHNEQFF.

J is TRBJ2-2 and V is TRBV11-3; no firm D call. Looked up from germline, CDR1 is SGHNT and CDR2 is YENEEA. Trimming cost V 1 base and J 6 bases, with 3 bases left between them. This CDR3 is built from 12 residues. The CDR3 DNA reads TGTGCCAGCAGCTTAGGAGCCGGGGAGCTGTTTTTT. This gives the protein CASSLGAGELFF.

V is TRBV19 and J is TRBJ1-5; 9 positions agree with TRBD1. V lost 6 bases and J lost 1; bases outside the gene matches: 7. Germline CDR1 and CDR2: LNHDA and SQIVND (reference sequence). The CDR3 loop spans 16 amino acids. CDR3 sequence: CASSLTGQGSNQPQHF. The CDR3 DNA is TGTGCCAGTAGCCTAACGGGACAGGGAAGCAATCAGCCCCAGCATTTT. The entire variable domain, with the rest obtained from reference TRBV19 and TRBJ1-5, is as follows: DGGITQSPKYLFRKEGQNVTLSCEQNLNHDAMYWYRQDPGQGLRLIYYSQIVNDFQKGDIAEGYSVSREKKESFPLTVTSAQKNPTAFYLCASSLTGQGSNQPQHFGDGTRLSIL.